This is a list of T cell receptor beta chains from one sample in a study of T cell repertoires in cytomegalovirus infection. Antigens of these TCRs are unknown. A single record per CDR3 protein comes from TCRdb applying MiXCR to the reads. Found here are some 320,000 distinct CDR3 sequences, 25% to 30% of them singletons; the top ten hold 15% to 20%. This specimen was cultured PBMCs, taken from culture after CMV antigen stimulation. These receptors all stem from a human donor in good health (CMV status not recorded). Some clones in this sample may be carry-over from other donors' samples. Each CDR3 is given with its conserved first and last residue. The D gene is left open where the match is weak. Size is stated for part of the rows, as once, few or many counts, or as a class when the clone is expanded.

>few|-|TRBJ2-7|TRBV7-6
CASSQGVSYEQYF
TGTGCCAGCAGTCAGGGTGTCTCCTACGAGCAGTACTTC
>few|-|TRBJ1-2|TRBV28
CASSLSQTHYGYTF
TGTGCCAGCAGTTTAAGTCAGACTCACTATGGCTACACCTTC
>once|-|TRBJ2-5|TRBV2
CASSVWGAQETQYF
TGTGCCAGCAGTGTGTGGGGGGCCCAAGAGACCCAGTACTTC
>-|-|TRBJ2-2|TRBV6-5
CASSTPANTGELFF
TGTGCCAGCAGTACCCCAGCGAACACCGGGGAGCTGTTTTTT
>-|-|TRBJ2-7|TRBV6-5
CASSSRRPYEQYF
TGTGCCAGCAGTTCGCGCAGGCCCTACGAGCAGTACTTC
>once|TRBD2|TRBJ2-7|TRBV6-5
CASSYSTPSGNEQYF
TGTGCCAGCAGTTACTCAACCCCTAGCGGGAACGAGCAGTACTTC
>few|TRBD1|TRBJ1-3|TRBV28
CASSPTGDSSGNTIYF
TGTGCCAGCAGTCCTACAGGGGATTCCTCTGGAAACACCATATATTTT
>-|TRBD1|TRBJ2-4|TRBV7-3
CASSRGDRQVQYF
TGTGCCAGCAGCCGAGGGGACAGGCAGGTTCAGTACTTC
>many|-|TRBJ2-7|TRBV5-6
CASSWGGPGDWSYEQYF
TGTGCCAGCAGCTGGGGAGGGCCAGGGGATTGGTCCTACGAGCAGTACTTC
>-|-|TRBJ1-2|TRBV7-2
CASSILRPVDYGYTF
TGTGCCAGCAGCATCTTGCGGCCGGTCGACTATGGCTACACCTTC
>-|-|TRBJ2-7|TRBV27
CASSPPLLRGSPYEQYF
TGTGCCAGCAGTCCCCCCCTTCTTCGGGGCTCCCCCTACGAGCAGTACTTC
>-|TRBD1|TRBJ1-6|TRBV12-3/TRBV12-4
CASRAGQGWSPLHF
TGTGCCAGCAGGGCGGGACAGGGATGGTCACCCCTCCACTTT
>-|-|TRBJ1-5|TRBV2
CASSTGRGSNQPQHF
TGTGCCAGCAGTACCGGCCGGGGTAGCAATCAGCCCCAGCATTTT
>-|-|TRBJ2-7|TRBV28
CASRNTGKRSYEQYF
TGTGCCAGCAGAAATACAGGGAAACGATCCTACGAGCAGTACTTC
>few|-|TRBJ2-6|TRBV5-1
CASSLAPTRPRAGANVLTF
TGCGCCAGCAGCTTGGCCCCGACAAGGCCCAGGGCTGGGGCCAACGTCCTGACTTTC
>few|-|TRBJ1-2|TRBV28
CASSPQPGGDLYTF
TGTGCCAGCAGTCCCCAGCCTGGGGGCGATCTCTACACCTTC
>few|-|TRBJ2-7|TRBV10-3
CAISNTRGKYEQYF
TGTGCCATCAGTAATACCAGGGGCAAGTACGAGCAGTACTTC